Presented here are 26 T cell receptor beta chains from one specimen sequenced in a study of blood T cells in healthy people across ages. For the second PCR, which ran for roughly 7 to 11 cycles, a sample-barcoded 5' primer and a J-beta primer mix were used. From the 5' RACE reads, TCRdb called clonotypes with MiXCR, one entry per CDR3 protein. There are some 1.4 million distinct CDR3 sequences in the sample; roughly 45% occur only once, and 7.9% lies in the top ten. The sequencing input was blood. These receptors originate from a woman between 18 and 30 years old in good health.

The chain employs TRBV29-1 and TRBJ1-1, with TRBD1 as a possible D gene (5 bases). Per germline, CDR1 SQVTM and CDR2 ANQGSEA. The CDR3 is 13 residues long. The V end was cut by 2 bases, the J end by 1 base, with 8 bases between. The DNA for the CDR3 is TGCAGCGTTGAAACAGGACCGAACACTGAAGCTTTCTTT. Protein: CSVETGPNTEAFF.

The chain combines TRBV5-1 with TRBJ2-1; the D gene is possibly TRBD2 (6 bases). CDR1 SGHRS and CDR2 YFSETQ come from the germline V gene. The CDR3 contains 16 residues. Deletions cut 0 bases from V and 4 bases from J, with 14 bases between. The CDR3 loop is CASSLGGAAGYNEQFF. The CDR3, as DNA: TGCGCCAGCAGCTTGGGCGGGGCGGCGGGGTACAATGAGCAGTTCTTC.

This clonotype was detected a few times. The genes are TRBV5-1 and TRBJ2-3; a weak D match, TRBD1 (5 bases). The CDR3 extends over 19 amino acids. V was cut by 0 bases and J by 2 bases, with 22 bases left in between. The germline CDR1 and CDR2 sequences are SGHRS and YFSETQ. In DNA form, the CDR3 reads TGCGCCAGCAGCTTGGTCGTAGGGCAGGACATTCGGCACACAGATACGCAGTATTTT. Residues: CASSLVVGQDIRHTDTQYF. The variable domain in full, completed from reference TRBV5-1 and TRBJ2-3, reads KAGVTQTPRYLIKTRGQQVTLSCSPISGHRSVSWYQQTPGQGLQFLFEYFSETQRNKGNFPGRFSGRQFSNSRSEMNVSTLELGDSALYLCASSLVVGQDIRHTDTQYFGPGTRLTVL.

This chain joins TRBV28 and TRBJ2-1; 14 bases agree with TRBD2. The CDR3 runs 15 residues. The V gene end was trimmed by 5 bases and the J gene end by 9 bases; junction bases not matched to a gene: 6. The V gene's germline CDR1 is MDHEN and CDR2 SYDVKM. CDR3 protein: CASSQTSGGAVEQFF. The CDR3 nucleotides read TGTGCCAGCAGTCAGACTAGCGGGGGGGCGGTTGAGCAGTTCTTC.

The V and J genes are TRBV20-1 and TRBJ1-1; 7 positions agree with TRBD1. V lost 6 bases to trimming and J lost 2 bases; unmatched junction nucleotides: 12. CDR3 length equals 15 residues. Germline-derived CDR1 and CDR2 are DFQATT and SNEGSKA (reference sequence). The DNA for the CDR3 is TGCAGTGCCAGGGGGGAGGCCACAACAAACACTGAAGCTTTCTTT. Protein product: CSARGEATTNTEAFF.

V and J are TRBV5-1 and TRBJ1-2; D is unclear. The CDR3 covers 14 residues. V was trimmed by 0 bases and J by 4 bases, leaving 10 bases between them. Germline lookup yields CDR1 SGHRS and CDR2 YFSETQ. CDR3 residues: CASSLASQTYGYTF. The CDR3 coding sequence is TGCGCCAGCAGCTTGGCCTCACAGACCTATGGCTACACCTTC.

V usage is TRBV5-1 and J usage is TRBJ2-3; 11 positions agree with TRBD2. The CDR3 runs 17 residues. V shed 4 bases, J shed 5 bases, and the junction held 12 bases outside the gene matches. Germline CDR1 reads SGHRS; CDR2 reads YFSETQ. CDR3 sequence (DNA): TGCGCCAGCAGCCTACAACTAGCGGGGGCCATCGGAGATACGCAGTATTTT. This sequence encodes CASSLQLAGAIGDTQYF. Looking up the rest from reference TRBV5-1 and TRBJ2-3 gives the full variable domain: KAGVTQTPRYLIKTRGQQVTLSCSPISGHRSVSWYQQTPGQGLQFLFEYFSETQRNKGNFPGRFSGRQFSNSRSEMNVSTLELGDSALYLCASSLQLAGAIGDTQYFGPGTRLTVL.

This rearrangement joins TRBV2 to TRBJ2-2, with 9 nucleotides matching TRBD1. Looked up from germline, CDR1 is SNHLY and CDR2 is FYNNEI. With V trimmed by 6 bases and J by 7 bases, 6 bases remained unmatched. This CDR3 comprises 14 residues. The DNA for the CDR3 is TGTGCCAGCAGGAAACAGGGGGCGGACGGGGAGCTGTTTTTT. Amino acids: CASRKQGADGELFF.

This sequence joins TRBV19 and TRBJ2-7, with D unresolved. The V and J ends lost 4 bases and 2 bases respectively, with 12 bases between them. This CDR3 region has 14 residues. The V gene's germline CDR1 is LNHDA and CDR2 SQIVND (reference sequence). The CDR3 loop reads CASSRGTKTYEQYF. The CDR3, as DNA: TGTGCCAGTAGTAGAGGAACAAAGACCTACGAGCAGTACTTC.

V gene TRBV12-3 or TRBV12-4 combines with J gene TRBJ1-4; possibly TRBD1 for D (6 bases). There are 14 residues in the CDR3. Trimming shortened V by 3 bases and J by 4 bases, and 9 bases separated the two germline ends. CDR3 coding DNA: TGTGCCAGCAGTTTCACAGGGATTAATGAAAAACTGTTTTTT. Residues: CASSFTGINEKLFF.

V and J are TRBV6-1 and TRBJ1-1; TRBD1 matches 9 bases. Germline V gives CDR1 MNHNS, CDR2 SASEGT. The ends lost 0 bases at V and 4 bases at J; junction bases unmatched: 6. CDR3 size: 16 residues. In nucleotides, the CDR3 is TGTGCCAGCAGTGAAGCGTTAACAGGGGGCTTCACTGAAGCTTTCTTT. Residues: CASSEALTGGFTEAFF.

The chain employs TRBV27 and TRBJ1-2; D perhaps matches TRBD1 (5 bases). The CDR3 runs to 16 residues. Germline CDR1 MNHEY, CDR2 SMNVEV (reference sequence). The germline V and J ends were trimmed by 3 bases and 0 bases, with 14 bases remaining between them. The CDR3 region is CASSLGRAPTNYGYTF. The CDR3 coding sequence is TGTGCCAGCAGTTTGGGACGAGCCCCAACTAACTATGGCTACACCTTC.

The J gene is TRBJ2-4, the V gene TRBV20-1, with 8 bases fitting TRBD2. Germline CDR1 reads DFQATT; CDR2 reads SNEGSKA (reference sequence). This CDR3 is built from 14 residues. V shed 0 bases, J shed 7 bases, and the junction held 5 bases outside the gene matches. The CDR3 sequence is CSARDERGRNIQYF. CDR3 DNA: TGCAGTGCTAGAGATGAGCGGGGGAGGAACATTCAGTACTTC.

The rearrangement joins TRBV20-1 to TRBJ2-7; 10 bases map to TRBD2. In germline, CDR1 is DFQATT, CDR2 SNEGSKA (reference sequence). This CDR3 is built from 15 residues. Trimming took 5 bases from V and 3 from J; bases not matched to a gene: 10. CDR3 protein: CSAPLGLAEGYEQYF. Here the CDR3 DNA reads TGCAGTGCTCCCCTCGGACTAGCGGAAGGCTACGAGCAGTACTTC.

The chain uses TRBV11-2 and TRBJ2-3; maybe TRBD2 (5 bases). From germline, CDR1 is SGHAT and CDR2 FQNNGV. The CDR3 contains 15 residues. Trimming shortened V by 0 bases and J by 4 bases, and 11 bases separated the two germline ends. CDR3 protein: CASSLDPSSADTQYF. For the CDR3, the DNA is TGTGCCAGCAGCTTAGATCCTAGCAGTGCAGATACGCAGTATTTT.

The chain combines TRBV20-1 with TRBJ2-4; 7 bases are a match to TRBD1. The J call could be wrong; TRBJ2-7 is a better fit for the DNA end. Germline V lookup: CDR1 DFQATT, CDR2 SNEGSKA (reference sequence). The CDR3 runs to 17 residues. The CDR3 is CSAPGTYATGTQYEQYF. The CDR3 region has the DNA TGCAGTGCTCCTGGAACCTACGCGACAGGGACCCAATACGAGCAGTACTTC.

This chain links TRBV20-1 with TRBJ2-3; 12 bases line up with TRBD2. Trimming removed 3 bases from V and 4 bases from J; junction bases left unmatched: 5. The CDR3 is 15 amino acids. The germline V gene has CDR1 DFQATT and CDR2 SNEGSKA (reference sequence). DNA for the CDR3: TGCAGTGCTAGTCCTAGCGGGGGGGCCCCAGATACGCAGTATTTT. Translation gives CSASPSGGAPDTQYF.

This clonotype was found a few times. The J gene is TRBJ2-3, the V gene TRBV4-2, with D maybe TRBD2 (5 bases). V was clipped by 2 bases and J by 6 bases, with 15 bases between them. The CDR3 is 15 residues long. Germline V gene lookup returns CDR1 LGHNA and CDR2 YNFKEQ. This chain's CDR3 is CASSQPRGPKDTQYF. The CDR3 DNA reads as TGTGCCAGCAGCCAACCCCGGGGTCCCAAGGATACGCAGTATTTT.

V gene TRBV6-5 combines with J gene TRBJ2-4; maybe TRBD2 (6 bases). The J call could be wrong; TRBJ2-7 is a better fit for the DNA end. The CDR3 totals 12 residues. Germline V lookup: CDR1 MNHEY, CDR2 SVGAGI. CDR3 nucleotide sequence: TGTGCCAGCAGCTGGAGGGGCGGCGAGCAGTACTTC. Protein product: CASSWRGGEQYF.

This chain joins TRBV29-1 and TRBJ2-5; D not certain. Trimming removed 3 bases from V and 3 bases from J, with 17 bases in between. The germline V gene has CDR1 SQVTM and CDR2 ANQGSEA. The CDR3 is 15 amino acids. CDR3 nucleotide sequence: TGCAGCGTTGAGGACCCCGACGTAGGTAAAGAGACCCAGTACTTC. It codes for CSVEDPDVGKETQYF.

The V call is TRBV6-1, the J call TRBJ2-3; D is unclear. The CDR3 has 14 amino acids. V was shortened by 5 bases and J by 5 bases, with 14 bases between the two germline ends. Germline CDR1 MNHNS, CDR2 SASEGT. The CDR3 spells CASSLRQERDTQYF. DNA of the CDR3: TGTGCCAGCAGTCTACGACAAGAAAGAGATACGCAGTATTTT.

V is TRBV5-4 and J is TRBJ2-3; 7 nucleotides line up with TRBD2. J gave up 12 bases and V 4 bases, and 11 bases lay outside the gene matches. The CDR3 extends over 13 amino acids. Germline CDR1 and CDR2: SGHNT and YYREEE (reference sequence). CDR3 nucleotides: TGTGCCAGCAGCCTCGCTGGAGCGGGGCTCCAGTATTTT. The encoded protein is CASSLAGAGLQYF.

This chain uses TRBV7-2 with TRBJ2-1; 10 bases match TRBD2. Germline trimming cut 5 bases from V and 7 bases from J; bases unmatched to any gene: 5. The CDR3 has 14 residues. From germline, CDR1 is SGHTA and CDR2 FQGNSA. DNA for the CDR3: TGTGCCAGCAGCCTCTGGACTAGCGGAAATGAGCAGTTCTTC. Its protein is CASSLWTSGNEQFF. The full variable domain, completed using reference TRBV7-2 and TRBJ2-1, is GAGVSQSPSNKVTEKGKDVELRCDPISGHTALYWYRQSLGQGLEFLIYFQGNSAPDKSGLPSDRFSAERTGGSVSTLTIQRTQQEDSAVYLCASSLWTSGNEQFFGPGTRLTVL.

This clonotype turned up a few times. CDR3 DNA: TGCGCCAGCAGCAGGGACAAGGGCTACACCTTC. Translation: CASSRDKGYTF. The V gene is TRBV5-1, the J gene TRBJ1-2; tentative D call: TRBD1 (6 bases). Germline loops: CDR1 SGHRS, CDR2 YFSETQ. The V end lost 4 bases, the J end lost 8 bases, and 9 bases lay between the germline ends. The CDR3 has 11 amino acids.

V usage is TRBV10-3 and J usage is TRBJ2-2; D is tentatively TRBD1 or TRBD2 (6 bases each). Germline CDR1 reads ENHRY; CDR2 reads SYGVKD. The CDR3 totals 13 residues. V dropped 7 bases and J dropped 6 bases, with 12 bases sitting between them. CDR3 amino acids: CAIMEGVAGELFF. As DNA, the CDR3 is TGTGCCATCATGGAGGGGGTCGCCGGGGAGCTGTTTTTT.

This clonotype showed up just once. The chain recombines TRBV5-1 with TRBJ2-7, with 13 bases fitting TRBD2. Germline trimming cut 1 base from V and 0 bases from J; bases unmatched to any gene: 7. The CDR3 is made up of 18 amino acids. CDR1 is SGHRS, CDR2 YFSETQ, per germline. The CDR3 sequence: CASSLSVGLAGASYEQYF. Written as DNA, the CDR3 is TGCGCCAGCAGCTTGTCGGTCGGACTAGCGGGGGCCTCCTACGAGCAGTACTTC.